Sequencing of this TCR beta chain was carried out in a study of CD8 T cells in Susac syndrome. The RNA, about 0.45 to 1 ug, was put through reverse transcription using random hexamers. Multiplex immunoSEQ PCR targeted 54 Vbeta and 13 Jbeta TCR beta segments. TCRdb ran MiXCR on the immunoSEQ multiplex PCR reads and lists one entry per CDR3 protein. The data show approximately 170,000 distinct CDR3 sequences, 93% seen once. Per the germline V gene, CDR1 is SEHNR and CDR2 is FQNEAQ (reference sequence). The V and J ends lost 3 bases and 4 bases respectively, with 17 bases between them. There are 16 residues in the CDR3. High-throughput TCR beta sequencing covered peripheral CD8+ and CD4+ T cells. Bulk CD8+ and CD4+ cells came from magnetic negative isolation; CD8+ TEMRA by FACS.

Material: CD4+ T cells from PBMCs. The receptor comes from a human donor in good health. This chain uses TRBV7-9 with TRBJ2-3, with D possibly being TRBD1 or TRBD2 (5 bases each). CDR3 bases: TGTGCCAGCAGCTTTAGGGGTGGTAGCGCGTCAGATACGCAGTATTTT. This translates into CASSFRGGSASDTQYF. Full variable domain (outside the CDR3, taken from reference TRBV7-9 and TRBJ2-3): DTGVSQNPRHKITKRGQNVTFRCDPISEHNRLYWYRQTLGQGPEFLTYFQNEAQLEKSRLLSDRFSAERPKGSFSTLEIQRTEQGDSAMYLCASSFRGGSASDTQYFGPGTRLTVL.